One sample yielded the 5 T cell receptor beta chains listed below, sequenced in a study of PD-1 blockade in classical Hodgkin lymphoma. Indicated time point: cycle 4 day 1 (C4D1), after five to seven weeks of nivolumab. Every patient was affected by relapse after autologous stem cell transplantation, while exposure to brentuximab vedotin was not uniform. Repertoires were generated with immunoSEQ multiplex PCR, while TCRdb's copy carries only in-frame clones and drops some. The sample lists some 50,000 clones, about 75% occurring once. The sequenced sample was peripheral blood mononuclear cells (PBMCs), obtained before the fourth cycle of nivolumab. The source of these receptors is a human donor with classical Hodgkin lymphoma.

The CDR3, as DNA: TGTGCCAGTAGGACCGCTCGACAGGGAGTAAGGACCGGGGAGCTGTTTTTT. Protein sequence: CASRTARQGVRTGELFF. The chain is built from TRBV19 and TRBJ2-2, with 7 bases identical to TRBD1. The CDR3 has 17 amino acids. V lost 6 bases to trimming and J lost 5 bases; unmatched junction nucleotides: 15. Germline CDR1 is LNHDA and CDR2 is SQIVND (reference sequence).

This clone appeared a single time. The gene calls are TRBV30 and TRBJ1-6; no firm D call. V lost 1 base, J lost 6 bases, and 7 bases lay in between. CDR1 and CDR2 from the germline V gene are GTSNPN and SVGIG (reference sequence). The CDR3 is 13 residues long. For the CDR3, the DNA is TGTGCCTGGAGTGGACGGATTAATTCACCCCTCCACTTT. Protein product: CAWSGRINSPLHF.

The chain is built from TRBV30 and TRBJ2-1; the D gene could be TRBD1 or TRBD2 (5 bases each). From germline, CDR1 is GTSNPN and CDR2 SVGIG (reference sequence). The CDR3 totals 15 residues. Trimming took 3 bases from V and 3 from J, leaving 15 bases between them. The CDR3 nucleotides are TGTGCCTGGAGGAGGACAAGGGACCACTACAATGAGCAGTTCTTC. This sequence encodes CAWRRTRDHYNEQFF.

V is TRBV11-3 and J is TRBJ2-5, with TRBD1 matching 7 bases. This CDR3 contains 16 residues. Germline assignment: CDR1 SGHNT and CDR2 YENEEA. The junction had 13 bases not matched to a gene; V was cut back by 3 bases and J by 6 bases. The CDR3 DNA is TGTGCCAGCAGCTTGATCTTTTCCGGGACAGTAAAGACCCAGTACTTC. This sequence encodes CASSLIFSGTVKTQYF.

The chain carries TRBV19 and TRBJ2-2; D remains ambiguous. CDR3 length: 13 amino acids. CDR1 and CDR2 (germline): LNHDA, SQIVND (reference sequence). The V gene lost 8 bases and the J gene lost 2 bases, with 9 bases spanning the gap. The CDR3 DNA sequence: TGTGCCAGTGGATTGGGAAACACCGGGGAGCTGTTTTTT. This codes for CASGLGNTGELFF.